These 30 T cell receptor beta chains were sequenced from one sample in a study of T-cell memory formation after mild COVID-19. TCRdb independently ran MiXCR on the 5' RACE reads; one entry per CDR3 protein. Among 470,000 or so distinct CDR3 sequences listed, 20% to 25% were seen once. Material for sequencing was PBMCs or a T cell subset sorted from them (not recorded which). The receptor source for this set is an adult woman who had mild COVID-19 (a few samples of this study predate the infection). Cell type and time point are not known.

J is TRBJ2-1 and V is TRBV7-2; 7 nucleotides line up with TRBD2. The V and J ends lost 6 bases and 5 bases, in that order; junction bases with no gene match: 7. This CDR3 contains 14 residues. CDR1 and CDR2 (germline): SGHTA, FQGNSA. The CDR3 loop is CASRPRLAHNEQFF. CDR3 nucleotides: TGTGCCAGCAGACCTCGACTAGCTCACAATGAGCAGTTCTTC.

The chain uses TRBV29-1 and TRBJ1-1; tentative D call: TRBD1 (6 bases). Germline V CDR1 and CDR2: SQVTM, ANQGSEA. V lost 5 bases and J 4 bases, leaving 14 bases between the germline ends. The CDR3 is 13 residues long. The CDR3, as DNA: TGCAGCGTTAGACAGGCGAGGGGCACTGAAGCTTTCTTT. The encoded protein is CSVRQARGTEAFF.

The chain couples TRBV6-1 to TRBJ2-7; the D gene is possibly TRBD1 (6 bases). CDR3 length equals 13 residues. Germline loops: CDR1 MNHNS, CDR2 SASEGT. Trimming removed 7 bases at V and 7 bases at J, with 17 bases between. Here the CDR3 reads CASKGVRFLEQYF. The CDR3 coding sequence is TGTGCCAGCAAGGGGGTTAGGTTTCTGGAGCAGTACTTC.

This clonotype turned up a few times. J is TRBJ2-4 and V is TRBV7-2; no clear D gene. CDR1 and CDR2 (germline): SGHTA, FQGNSA. Trimming removed 1 base at V and 1 base at J, with 8 bases between. The CDR3 runs 15 residues. CDR3: CASSLDLGAKNIQYF. In DNA form, the CDR3 reads TGTGCCAGCAGCTTAGATCTAGGGGCCAAAAACATTCAGTACTTC.

This clonotype came up a few times. The chain combines TRBV11-2 with TRBJ2-7, with D perhaps assigned TRBD1 or TRBD2 (6 bases each). Trimming shortened V by 5 bases and J by 6 bases, and 14 bases separated the two germline ends. The CDR3 runs to 13 residues. Germline assignment: CDR1 SGHAT and CDR2 FQNNGV. The CDR3 bases are TGTGCCAGCAGCCTAGGGGGGTTCCCCGAGCAGTACTTC. This codes for CASSLGGFPEQYF.

This clonotype was seen a handful of times. The CDR3 is CASRLAGGVAYNEQFF. The CDR3 nucleotides read TGTGCCAGCAGACTCGCGGGGGGGGTGGCCTACAATGAGCAGTTCTTC. The chain employs TRBV6-2 or TRBV6-3 and TRBJ2-1; 9 nucleotides align to TRBD2. Trimming cost V 6 bases and J 2 bases; bases outside gene matches: 8. Germline CDR1 MNHEY, CDR2 SVGEGT. This CDR3 comprises 16 residues.

This clonotype was counted between two and nine times. The V call is TRBV18, the J call TRBJ2-5; TRBD2 might be the D (5 bases). This CDR3 comprises 15 residues. The germline V and J ends were trimmed by 3 bases and 2 bases, with 13 bases remaining between them. Germline V CDR1 and CDR2: KGHSH, LQKENI. The CDR3 region has the DNA TGTGCCAGCTCACCTCCTCTTCGACTACAAGAGACCCAGTACTTC. This sequence encodes CASSPPLRLQETQYF.

The chain is built from TRBV15 and TRBJ1-1; D is ambiguous. Germline V gene sequence: CDR1 LNHNV, CDR2 YYDKDF (reference sequence). V dropped 6 bases and J dropped 3 bases, with 14 bases sitting between them. The CDR3 consists of 14 residues. Here the CDR3 DNA reads TGTGCCACCAGTAAAGGGTGGAGGGACACTGAAGCTTTCTTT. It translates to CATSKGWRDTEAFF.

The chain is built from TRBV5-4 and TRBJ2-5; possible D gene TRBD2, 6 bases. Trimming removed 5 bases from V and 4 bases from J, with 15 bases in between. Germline CDR1 SGHNT, CDR2 YYREEE (reference sequence). The CDR3 contains 14 residues. The CDR3, as DNA: TGTGCCAGCAGAAACCGCGGGGCTGGAGAGACCCAGTACTTC. Its protein product is CASRNRGAGETQYF.

The chain couples TRBV12-3 or TRBV12-4 to TRBJ2-7; 8 nucleotides match TRBD1. CDR3 length equals 13 residues. J was trimmed by 5 bases and V by 5 bases; bases with no gene match: 5. In DNA form, the CDR3 reads TGTGCCAGCAGTATGGACAGGGAACACGAGCAGTACTTC. Amino acid sequence: CASSMDREHEQYF.

The sample holds a few counts of this clonotype. The V and J genes are TRBV5-1 and TRBJ2-7; tentative D call: TRBD2 (5 bases). The CDR3 length is 16 residues. Germline assignment: CDR1 SGHRS and CDR2 YFSETQ. The germline V and J ends were trimmed by 0 bases and 0 bases, with 13 bases remaining between them. Here the CDR3 reads CASSLVGSVSSYEQYF. As DNA, the CDR3 is TGCGCCAGCAGCTTGGTAGGTAGCGTAAGCTCCTACGAGCAGTACTTC.

The V call is TRBV2, the J call TRBJ1-1; D possibly corresponds to TRBD1 (6 bases). V was cut by 4 bases and J by 11 bases, with 14 bases left in between. Germline CDR1 and CDR2: SNHLY and FYNNEI. The CDR3 covers 12 residues. The CDR3 reads CASSVTGTSAFF. CDR3 DNA sequence: TGTGCCAGCAGTGTGACCGGGACAAGTGCTTTCTTT.

The chain carries TRBV12-3 or TRBV12-4 and TRBJ2-5; perhaps D is TRBD1 or TRBD2 (5 bases each). V lost 6 bases and J lost 5, with 13 bases in between. The CDR3 is 13 amino acids. This CDR3 is CASSPHRGETQYF. CDR3 coding DNA: TGTGCCAGCAGCCCCCACCGGGGCGAGACCCAGTACTTC.

The V gene is TRBV29-1, the J gene TRBJ1-3, with D maybe TRBD1 (5 bases). Germline lookup yields CDR1 SQVTM and CDR2 ANQGSEA. The CDR3 loop spans 12 amino acids. The V gene lost 7 bases and the J gene lost 0 bases, with 7 bases spanning the gap. The CDR3 loop is CSAGYSGNTIYF. As DNA, the CDR3 is TGCAGCGCAGGGTACTCTGGAAACACCATATATTTT. The full variable domain, in which reference TRBV29-1 and TRBJ1-3 provide the parts outside the CDR3, is SAVISQKPSRDICQRGTSLTIQCQVDSQVTMMFWYRQQPGQSLTLIATANQGSEATYESGFVIDKFPISRPNLTFSTLTVSNMSPEDSSIYLCSAGYSGNTIYFGEGSWLTVV.

Only a few counts were recorded for this clonotype. The J gene is TRBJ1-4, the V gene TRBV29-1; D ambiguous. V gave up 4 bases and J gave up 0 bases, with 3 bases separating them. The germline V gene encodes CDR1 SQVTM and CDR2 ANQGSEA. The CDR3 extends over 12 amino acids. CDR3 sequence (DNA): TGCAGCGTTGTTTCAACTAATGAAAAACTGTTTTTT. Amino acids: CSVVSTNEKLFF.

The V gene is TRBV5-1, the J gene TRBJ2-5, with a weak D call TRBD2 (5 bases). The CDR3 has 14 amino acids. Trimming took 1 base from V and 5 from J, leaving 12 bases between them. Germline V gives CDR1 SGHRS, CDR2 YFSETQ. The CDR3 sequence: CASSLSGILETQYF. The CDR3 DNA reads as TGCGCCAGCAGCTTGTCGGGGATTCTGGAGACCCAGTACTTC.

V and J are TRBV4-1 and TRBJ1-1; D is ambiguous. Trimming stripped 1 base from V and 6 bases from J, with 12 bases between. There are 14 residues in the CDR3. Germline assignment: CDR1 MGHRA and CDR2 YSYEKL. The CDR3 reads CASSQGSDGAEAFF. The CDR3 DNA sequence: TGCGCCAGCAGCCAAGGTTCGGATGGCGCTGAAGCTTTCTTT.

This clonotype came up a few times. V is TRBV29-1 and J is TRBJ2-5; D is ambiguous. Germline CDR1 is SQVTM and CDR2 is ANQGSEA. V gave up 2 bases and J gave up 2 bases, with 6 bases separating them. The CDR3 is made up of 12 amino acids. This chain's CDR3 is CSVESQQETQYF. The CDR3 DNA reads as TGCAGCGTTGAAAGCCAGCAAGAGACCCAGTACTTC.

This clonotype came up a few times. The chain is built from TRBV5-6 and TRBJ2-4; 7 nucleotides match TRBD2. Germline V gene lookup returns CDR1 SGHDT and CDR2 YYEEEE. The CDR3 covers 22 residues. V gave up 4 bases and J gave up 0 bases; unmatched junction bases: 25. The CDR3 sequence: CASSRPQSSSRGYPIAKNIQYF. In nucleotides, the CDR3 is TGTGCCAGCAGCAGACCCCAGTCAAGTTCGCGGGGGTACCCAATAGCCAAAAACATTCAGTACTTC.

This clonotype has only a few counts. The chain couples TRBV4-2 to TRBJ2-5, with 9 bases matching TRBD2. The CDR3 spans 17 residues. The J segment lost 3 bases and the V segment lost 0 bases, leaving 8 bases of the junction unmatched. The germline V gene has CDR1 LGHNA and CDR2 YNFKEQ. CDR3 protein: CASSQDRGRLAEETQYF. The CDR3 nucleotides read TGTGCCAGCAGCCAAGATAGGGGAAGACTAGCGGAAGAGACCCAGTACTTC.

This clonotype has only a few counts. The V and J genes are TRBV7-9 and TRBJ2-3, with TRBD1 matching 9 bases. This CDR3 contains 15 residues. Germline V CDR1 and CDR2: SEHNR, FQNEAQ (reference sequence). V gave up 4 bases and J gave up 3 bases; unmatched junction bases: 5. The CDR3 DNA is TGTGCCAGCAGCTACGACAGGGGGGGTACAGATACGCAGTATTTT. It translates to CASSYDRGGTDTQYF.

This clonotype was found a few times. This rearrangement joins TRBV6-5 to TRBJ1-1, with D perhaps TRBD1 (6 bases). Trimming stripped 0 bases from V and 0 bases from J, with 14 bases between. CDR1 is MNHEY and CDR2 is SVGAGI in the germline V gene. The length of the CDR3 is 17 residues. CDR3 coding DNA: TGTGCCAGCAGTTACTCTCGGGGGCATGGGGTGAACACTGAAGCTTTCTTT. Translation gives CASSYSRGHGVNTEAFF.

This clonotype was observed a handful of times. The chain carries TRBV5-4 and TRBJ2-3; tentative D call: TRBD1 (6 bases). The CDR3 has 16 residues. The V gene's germline CDR1 is SGHNT and CDR2 YYREEE (reference sequence). The germline V and J ends were trimmed by 1 base and 0 bases, with 12 bases remaining between them. The CDR3 DNA reads as TGTGCCAGCAGCTTGACAGGGACCAGAAGCACAGATACGCAGTATTTT. It is translated as CASSLTGTRSTDTQYF.

The table lists this clonotype with a few counts. The chain is built from TRBV2 and TRBJ2-5; D gene ambiguous. The V end lost 4 bases, the J end lost 4 bases, and 13 bases lay between the germline ends. The germline V gene has CDR1 SNHLY and CDR2 FYNNEI. CDR3 size: 14 residues. CDR3 sequence reads: CASSAQFTRETQYF. CDR3 DNA sequence: TGTGCCAGCAGTGCTCAGTTTACAAGAGAGACCCAGTACTTC.

The chain employs TRBV7-2 and TRBJ1-6; D not resolved. From germline, CDR1 is SGHTA and CDR2 FQGNSA. The CDR3 covers 13 residues. Trimming removed 2 bases from V and 8 bases from J, with 7 bases in between. The CDR3 loop reads CASSLLTDSPLHF. DNA for the CDR3: TGTGCCAGCAGCTTATTGACGGATTCACCCCTCCACTTT. Together with reference TRBV7-2 and TRBJ1-6, the CDR3 gives the full variable domain: GAGVSQSPSNKVTEKGKDVELRCDPISGHTALYWYRQSLGQGLEFLIYFQGNSAPDKSGLPSDRFSAERTGGSVSTLTIQRTQQEDSAVYLCASSLLTDSPLHFGNGTRLTVT.

This sequence joins TRBV3-1 and TRBJ2-1, with 10 bases that match TRBD2. CDR1 LGHDT and CDR2 YNNKEL come from the germline V gene (reference sequence). V was pared by 4 bases and J by 1 base, with 7 bases of the junction left unmatched. The CDR3 totals 17 residues. The CDR3 DNA reads as TGTGCCAGCAGCCTACAACTAGCGGGATTTTCCTACAATGAGCAGTTCTTC. Translated, it gives CASSLQLAGFSYNEQFF.

This chain links TRBV18 with TRBJ2-7, with TRBD2 matching 10 bases. CDR1 is KGHSH and CDR2 is LQKENI in the germline V gene. V gave up 0 bases and J gave up 5 bases; unmatched junction bases: 7. The CDR3 spans 16 residues. The CDR3 nucleotides are TGTGCCAGCTCACCACCGGTTCTAGCGGGGGTGGACGAGCAGTACTTC. Its protein product is CASSPPVLAGVDEQYF. Filled out from reference TRBV18 and TRBJ2-7, the complete variable domain reads NAGVMQNPRHLVRRRGQEARLRCSPMKGHSHVYWYRQLPEEGLKFMVYLQKENIIDESGMPKERFSAEFPKEGPSILRIQQVVRGDSAAYFCASSPPVLAGVDEQYFGPGTRLTVT.

DNA of the CDR3: TGTGCCTGGAGTGTAACCAGCTCCTACGAGCAGTACTTC. It is translated as CAWSVTSSYEQYF. The chain links TRBV30 to TRBJ2-7, with no clear D. Trimming pared 0 bases from V and 0 bases from J, leaving 6 bases between. The CDR3 extends over 13 amino acids. The germline CDR1 and CDR2 sequences are GTSNPN and SVGIG (reference sequence).

V gene TRBV30 combines with J gene TRBJ2-7, with 7 bases that match TRBD2. This CDR3 is built from 14 residues. The trim removed 3 bases at V and 6 bases at J, leaving 11 bases unmatched. Germline V gene sequence: CDR1 GTSNPN, CDR2 SVGIG (reference sequence). CDR3 sequence: CAWSGRREWFEQYF. The CDR3 nucleotides are TGTGCCTGGAGCGGGCGGCGGGAGTGGTTCGAGCAGTACTTC.

The chain combines TRBV27 with TRBJ2-3, with 13 bases lining up with TRBD2. The CDR3 runs 16 residues. Unmatched junction bases numbered 0, after V lost 0 bases and J lost 3 bases. Germline V gene lookup returns CDR1 MNHEY and CDR2 SMNVEV (reference sequence). CDR3 nucleotide sequence: TGTGCCAGCAGTTTATCGACTAGCGGGGGGACAGATACGCAGTATTTT. This sequence encodes CASSLSTSGGTDTQYF.